This T cell receptor (beta chain) originates from a study of blood T cell repertoires in COVID-19. Looking at the study overall: Acute-phase and convalescent COVID-19 samples originated in the United States, Italy and Spain. Nucleic acid was either cDNA or gDNA, and it came from T cells, B-cell-depleted T cells, or PBMCs.

In the original processing: Nucleated cell number was recorded as an estimate derived from reference gene primer amplification. Assay: immunoSEQ multiplex PCR; the TCRdb copy retains only in-frame clones and omits some. V and J calls and clone size come straight from that table; D and trimming were deduced from the DNA. The table has 110,000 or so clones, roughly nine tenths seen once. V was clipped by 0 bases and J by 0 bases, with 5 bases between them. The CDR3 covers 14 residues. In germline, CDR1 is SGHVS, CDR2 FQNEAQ. The receptor was derived from a man in his 70s who had recovered from COVID-19. The rearrangement uses TRBV7-8 and TRBJ1-1, with no clear D. The sample was peripheral blood. The CDR3 DNA is TGTGCCAGCAGCTTAGCGCGAGTGAACACTGAAGCTTTCTTT. Protein product: CASSLARVNTEAFF.